One sample yielded the 32 T cell receptor beta chains listed below, sequenced in a study of blood T cell repertoires in COVID-19. Repertoires were generated with immunoSEQ multiplex PCR, while TCRdb's copy carries only in-frame clones and drops some. The table lists roughly 250,000 clones, around 90% of them singletons. The sample was peripheral blood. These TCRs come from a man aged 60-69 years who had recovered from COVID-19.

This clone has just one count. This chain links TRBV7-2 with TRBJ2-7, with 13 bases aligning to TRBD2. Trimming removed 4 bases from V and 2 bases from J; junction bases left unmatched: 5. CDR3 size: 16 residues. In germline, CDR1 is SGHTA, CDR2 FQGNSA. The CDR3 here is CASSSSGLAGTYEQYF. The DNA of the CDR3 is TGTGCCAGCAGCTCCTCGGGACTAGCGGGGACCTACGAGCAGTACTTC.

This clone was seen just once. The chain links TRBV3-1 (or the pseudogene TRBV3-2) to TRBJ1-4; D is ambiguous. The ends were cut back, 4 bases at V and 3 bases at J, with 9 bases in the middle. This CDR3 region has 14 residues. Per the germline V gene, CDR1 is LGHDT and CDR2 is YNNKEL (reference sequence). CDR3 nucleotide sequence: TGTGCCAGCAGCCCGGTTGGAGCTAATGAAAAACTGTTTTTT. Its protein product is CASSPVGANEKLFF.

This clone has just one count. The J gene is TRBJ2-5, the V gene TRBV12-3 or TRBV12-4, with TRBD1 matching 8 bases. V shed 5 bases, J shed 4 bases, and the junction held 3 bases outside the gene matches. This CDR3 spans 13 amino acids. The CDR3 loop reads CASSQGARETQYF. The CDR3 nucleotides are TGTGCCAGCAGTCAGGGGGCGCGAGAGACCCAGTACTTC.

V and J are TRBV5-1 and TRBJ2-7, with 7 positions matching TRBD1. Unmatched junction bases numbered 12, after V lost 5 bases and J lost 1 base. This CDR3 is built from 16 residues. Germline V gene sequence: CDR1 SGHRS, CDR2 YFSETQ. The CDR3 region has the DNA TGCGCCAGCAGTCGTTCCCCGGACAGGTTATCCTACGAGCAGTACTTC. Translated: CASSRSPDRLSYEQYF. The full variable domain, completed using reference TRBV5-1 and TRBJ2-7, is KAGVTQTPRYLIKTRGQQVTLSCSPISGHRSVSWYQQTPGQGLQFLFEYFSETQRNKGNFPGRFSGRQFSNSRSEMNVSTLELGDSALYLCASSRSPDRLSYEQYFGPGTRLTVT.

The J gene is TRBJ2-7, the V gene TRBV7-3, with 8 bases that match TRBD2. The ends lost 1 base at V and 5 bases at J; junction bases unmatched: 7. The length of the CDR3 is 15 residues. Germline V gives CDR1 SGHTA, CDR2 FQGTGA. In DNA form, the CDR3 reads TGTGCCAGCAGCTTAAGCGGGGGGAAATTAAACGAGCAGTACTTC. Translated: CASSLSGGKLNEQYF.

The rearrangement links TRBV5-5 to TRBJ1-4; perhaps TRBD1 as D (6 bases). Germline CDR1 and CDR2: SGHKS and YYEKEE (reference sequence). CDR3 length: 15 residues. V shed 2 bases and J shed 3 bases, with 11 bases lying between them. The CDR3 region is CASSFPTGPNEKLFF. The CDR3 bases are TGTGCCAGCAGCTTCCCGACAGGACCTAATGAAAAACTGTTTTTT.

This clone has just a few counts. V and J are TRBV7-3 and TRBJ1-1; the match to TRBD1 covers 8 bases. CDR3 length: 15 amino acids. Germline CDR1 and CDR2: SGHTA and FQGTGA. V dropped 6 bases and J dropped 4; count of bases not matched to a gene: 10. Here the CDR3 DNA reads TGTGCCAGCAGTTCCGGCCCCACAGGGGGCACTGAAGCTTTCTTT. The encoded protein is CASSSGPTGGTEAFF.

The gene calls are TRBV5-1 and TRBJ2-2; D is undetermined. The V gene's germline CDR1 is SGHRS and CDR2 YFSETQ. V was cut by 1 base and J by 1 base, with 11 bases left in between. The CDR3 is 16 amino acids. CDR3 nucleotide sequence: TGCGCCAGCAGCTTGCGGTCGGGTGGGAACACCGGGGAGCTGTTTTTT. Translating gives CASSLRSGGNTGELFF.

The V call is TRBV6-2 or TRBV6-3, the J call TRBJ1-2, with TRBD1 identical over 7 bases. After removal of 5 bases from V and 3 bases from J, the junction contained 3 bases not matched to a gene. The CDR3 has 13 amino acids. Germline V gene lookup returns CDR1 MNHEY and CDR2 SVGEGT. The CDR3: CASSATGDYGYTF. The CDR3 DNA follows: TGTGCCAGCAGTGCTACAGGGGACTATGGCTACACCTTC.

This chain links TRBV11-2 with TRBJ1-2; D is uncertain. This CDR3 has 13 amino acids. V lost 5 bases and J lost 1, with 8 bases in between. Looked up from germline, CDR1 is SGHAT and CDR2 is FQNNGV. In nucleotides, the CDR3 is TGTGCCAGCAGCCCCTCTTATAACTATGGCTACACCTTC. It translates to CASSPSYNYGYTF.

The V call is TRBV9, the J call TRBJ1-2; D may be TRBD1 (5 bases). CDR1 is SGDLS and CDR2 is YYNGEE in the germline V gene. V lost 3 bases to trimming and J lost 0 bases, with 21 bases between them. The CDR3 has 18 amino acids. The CDR3 bases are TGTGCCAGCAGCGGAGTTTCCCATCGGGGGTCCCCTAACTATGGCTACACCTTC. Protein product: CASSGVSHRGSPNYGYTF.

This chain links TRBV9 with TRBJ2-7; the D gene is possibly TRBD2 (5 bases). The CDR3 has 14 amino acids. From germline, CDR1 is SGDLS and CDR2 YYNGEE. V was pared by 4 bases and J by 0 bases, with 11 bases between. The CDR3 is CASSPTDYSYEQYF. CDR3 in DNA: TGTGCCAGCAGCCCAACCGACTACTCCTACGAGCAGTACTTC.

Concerning this clone: Other DNA sequences within the sample encode an identical CDR3. The V gene is TRBV7-9, the J gene TRBJ2-5, with D maybe TRBD2 (7 bases). Between the trimmed V and J ends, which lost 5 bases and 5 bases, there was a span of 12 bases. Germline CDR1 SEHNR, CDR2 FQNEAQ (reference sequence). The CDR3 is 13 amino acids. CDR3 sequence: CASSRGGRETQYF. As DNA, the CDR3 is TGTGCCAGCAGCCGCGGGGGCCGGGAGACCCAGTACTTC.

The rearrangement joins TRBV6-1 to TRBJ1-4; the D gene is possibly TRBD1 (6 bases). V gave up 2 bases and J gave up 5 bases, with 6 bases separating them. Per the germline V gene, CDR1 is MNHNS and CDR2 is SASEGT. The CDR3 is 13 residues long. The CDR3, as DNA: TGTGCCAGCAGTGAACAGGGGAATGAAAAACTGTTTTTT. It is translated as CASSEQGNEKLFF.

V usage is TRBV10-3 and J usage is TRBJ1-1, with TRBD1 matching over 7 bases. The CDR3 totals 12 residues. CDR1 is ENHRY and CDR2 is SYGVKD in the germline V gene. For the CDR3, the DNA is TGTGCTCCCGGCGAGGGGGCGCGTGAAGCTTTCTTT. Encoded protein: CAPGEGAREAFF.

The chain carries TRBV18 and TRBJ2-3, with TRBD2 as a possible D gene (5 bases). The germline CDR1 and CDR2 sequences are KGHSH and LQKENI. This CDR3 is 18 amino acids long. Trimming removed 0 bases at V and 1 base at J, with 17 bases between. CDR3 nucleotide sequence: TGTGCCAGCTCACCACCGGGAAGAGGGTCGTTGGGCACAGATACGCAGTATTTT. Protein product: CASSPPGRGSLGTDTQYF.

The V call is TRBV6-5, the J call TRBJ2-5; D not resolved. The CDR3 sequence is 13 residues long. CDR1 is MNHEY and CDR2 is SVGAGI in the germline V gene. Trimming took 5 bases from V and 5 from J, leaving 12 bases between them. The CDR3 region is CASSPLKFETQYF. The CDR3 DNA follows: TGTGCCAGCAGTCCTCTAAAATTTGAGACCCAGTACTTC.

The chain links TRBV7-3 to TRBJ2-7; a possible D gene is TRBD1 (6 bases). The CDR3 consists of 16 residues. Germline V gene sequence: CDR1 SGHTA, CDR2 FQGTGA. V was clipped by 2 bases and J by 3 bases, with 17 bases between them. CDR3 amino acids: CASSLLPTGTFYEQYF. CDR3 bases: TGTGCCAGCAGCTTACTTCCAACAGGGACCTTCTACGAGCAGTACTTC.

V is TRBV5-1 and J is TRBJ1-6, with D possibly matching TRBD1 (6 bases). Trimming cost V 0 bases and J 5 bases, with 12 bases left between them. Germline V gene lookup returns CDR1 SGHRS and CDR2 YFSETQ. This CDR3 is 16 amino acids long. CDR3 residues: CASSLGYRDNNSPLHF. The CDR3 DNA sequence: TGCGCCAGCAGCTTGGGATACCGGGACAATAATTCACCCCTCCACTTT.

The chain has TRBV19 and TRBJ1-2; 9 nucleotides line up with TRBD1. This CDR3 is built from 14 residues. V dropped 5 bases and J dropped 4; count of bases not matched to a gene: 5. Germline V CDR1 and CDR2: LNHDA, SQIVND (reference sequence). The CDR3 loop reads CASSPQGAGYGYTF. The CDR3 coding sequence is TGTGCCAGTAGTCCACAGGGGGCGGGCTATGGCTACACCTTC.

DNA for the CDR3: TGTGCCAGCAGCCGGTCCGGGACAGGGATCTACGAGCAGTACTTC. Its translation is CASSRSGTGIYEQYF. The chain couples TRBV7-8 to TRBJ2-7; 9 bases are shared with TRBD1. The CDR3 loop spans 15 amino acids. Unmatched junction bases numbered 8, after V lost 5 bases and J lost 3 bases. Germline values: CDR1 SGHVS, CDR2 FQNEAQ.

This clone has just one count. The chain carries TRBV7-2 and TRBJ1-4; D remains unclear. CDR3 length: 15 residues. Germline V gives CDR1 SGHTA, CDR2 FQGNSA. V was shortened by 3 bases and J by 0 bases, with 8 bases between the two germline ends. The CDR3 spells CASSLDGATNEKLFF. DNA of the CDR3: TGTGCCAGCAGCTTGGACGGGGCAACTAATGAAAAACTGTTTTTT.

The chain combines TRBV9 with TRBJ1-2; D is possibly TRBD1 (6 bases). The ends were cut back, 5 bases at V and 5 bases at J, with 19 bases in the middle. This CDR3 has 15 amino acids. Germline V gene lookup returns CDR1 SGDLS and CDR2 YYNGEE. Here the CDR3 DNA reads TGTGCCAGCAGTCTCGGGGGGCGCAGCCCGTATGGCTACACCTTC. It codes for CASSLGGRSPYGYTF. The whole variable domain, filled in from reference TRBV9 and TRBJ1-2, reads DSGVTQTPKHLITATGQRVTLRCSPRSGDLSVYWYQQSLDQGLQFLIQYYNGEERAKGNILERFSAQQFPDLHSELNLSSLELGDSALYFCASSLGGRSPYGYTFGSGTRLTVV.

The V and J genes are TRBV5-1 and TRBJ1-1; 7 nucleotides agree with TRBD1. J lost 4 bases, V lost 2 bases, and 2 bases had no gene match. The germline CDR1 and CDR2 sequences are SGHRS and YFSETQ. The CDR3 spans 13 residues. The CDR3, as DNA: TGCGCCAGCAGCTTAACAGGGGTCACTGAAGCTTTCTTT. It translates to CASSLTGVTEAFF.

As DNA, the CDR3 is TGCGCCAGCAGCTTCGGTGGTAGCGGGGGGGTCTACAATGAGCAGTTCTTC. It yields the protein CASSFGGSGGVYNEQFF. The rearrangement links TRBV5-1 to TRBJ2-1, with 11 bases matching TRBD2. There are 17 residues in the CDR3. Germline CDR1 SGHRS, CDR2 YFSETQ. V shed 2 bases and J 3 bases; nucleotides not matched to a gene: 7.

The rearrangement links TRBV7-2 to TRBJ1-5; 9 positions match TRBD1. V lost 4 bases and J lost 3; bases outside the gene matches: 4. Germline-derived CDR1 and CDR2 are SGHTA and FQGNSA. The CDR3 is 15 amino acids. CDR3 residues: CASSSTGGNNQPQHF. As DNA, the CDR3 is TGTGCCAGCAGCTCGACAGGGGGTAACAATCAGCCCCAGCATTTT.

As DNA, the CDR3 is TGTGCCAGCTCGGGGCAGGGAGGTGAGACCCAGTACTTC. Translation gives CASSGQGGETQYF. The V gene is TRBV18, the J gene TRBJ2-5; tentatively, D is TRBD2 (6 bases). The V gene lost 6 bases and the J gene lost 5 bases, with 13 bases spanning the gap. This CDR3 has 13 residues. The germline gives CDR1 KGHSH, CDR2 LQKENI.

For this clone: The same CDR3 can be traced to other DNA sequences in this sample. The rearrangement links TRBV7-3 to TRBJ1-1; D gene unclear. Germline V CDR1 and CDR2: SGHTA, FQGTGA. The CDR3 consists of 12 residues. V gave up 4 bases and J gave up 8 bases, with 11 bases separating them. The CDR3 protein is CASSSPGGEAFF. CDR3 DNA sequence: TGTGCCAGCAGCTCCCCGGGCGGGGAAGCTTTCTTT.

This chain links TRBV6-5 with TRBJ2-5; a possible D gene is TRBD2 (5 bases). V lost 6 bases and J lost 5, with 16 bases in between. Germline values: CDR1 MNHEY, CDR2 SVGAGI. The CDR3 consists of 14 residues. This CDR3 is CASRREGRFETQYF. The CDR3 DNA sequence: TGTGCCAGCAGGAGGGAAGGGCGTTTCGAGACCCAGTACTTC.

V gene TRBV29-1 combines with J gene TRBJ1-3; TRBD1 matches at 11 bases. The CDR3 runs to 15 residues. With V trimmed by 6 bases and J by 0 bases, 4 bases remained unmatched. Germline CDR1 SQVTM, CDR2 ANQGSEA. For the CDR3, the DNA is TGCAGCGTCGGGACAGGGGGAAACTCTGGAAACACCATATATTTT. It specifies CSVGTGGNSGNTIYF.

The rearrangement uses TRBV2 and TRBJ2-3; D may be TRBD1 (5 bases). V shed 5 bases and J shed 0 bases, with 15 bases lying between them. CDR1 SNHLY and CDR2 FYNNEI come from the germline V gene. CDR3 length equals 16 residues. The CDR3 region is CASSRTGRSSTDTQYF. Here the CDR3 DNA reads TGTGCCAGCAGTAGAACAGGTAGATCTAGCACAGATACGCAGTATTTT.

CDR3 loop: CASSQSDSSNYGYTF. The DNA of the CDR3 is TGCGCCAGCAGCCAATCCGACAGCTCTAACTATGGCTACACCTTC. The chain recombines TRBV4-1 with TRBJ1-2; possibly TRBD1 for D (5 bases). This CDR3 is built from 15 residues. CDR1 and CDR2 (germline): MGHRA, YSYEKL. V was cut by 2 bases and J by 0 bases, with 10 bases left in between.